This TCR beta chain stems from a study of beta chain features in type 1 diabetes. Study-level points and caveats: The cDNA sequencing approach could over-represent high-TCR-expressing cells. Lower insertion and higher deletion counts appeared at VDJ junctions in type 1 diabetes patients. Naive, central memory and regulatory TCRB repertoires appeared more similar among patients than healthy donors. It was possible that PCR favored shorter templates, equally so in patients and controls. Moderate but significant shortening of TCRB CDR3s was recorded in all four CD4+ subsets from Type 1 diabetes patients.

The sequenced template was cDNA made from the entire isolated RNA. Libraries were prepared by immunoSEQ multiplex PCR; TCRdb keeps only in-frame clonotypes and omits some of them. The sample records about 650,000 clones, 9.5% to 15% being singletons. Germline loops: CDR1 SGHTA, CDR2 FQGNSA. Trimming removed 4 bases from V and 8 bases from J; junction bases left unmatched: 7. CDR3 length: 16 residues. About this clone: Its antigen is unidentified.

The sample comprised naive CD4+ T cells from blood. J is TRBJ2-1 and V is TRBV7-2, with TRBD2 identical over 14 bases. The sequence came from a man aged 30-40 years with type 1 diabetes. CDR3 bases: TGTGCCAGCAGCTACCGGACTAGCGGGGGGCCCCATGAGCAGTTCTTC. Its translation: CASSYRTSGGPHEQFF.